These T cell receptor beta chains were read from a single sample in a study of PD-L1 blockade in urothelial cancer. Assay used: immunoSEQ multiplex PCR; TCRdb lists only in-frame clones, some missing. Here the sample spans around 130,000 clones, 70% to 85% being singletons. Sequencing used PBMCs, obtained around atezolizumab (anti-PD-L1) treatment. These receptors all come from a man aged 45-60 years with urothelial cancer. Each CDR3 is given with its conserved first and last residue. D genes are given only for firm matches. For some rows the clone size is stated as once, few or many, or as a class when expanded; others skip it.

CDR3 length: 14
V gene: TRBV27
clone size: -
J gene: TRBJ1-1
D gene: -
CDR3 DNA: TGTGCCAGCAGTTTCGGTACAGCGAACACTGAAGCTTTCTTT
CDR3 protein: CASSFGTANTEAFF

CDR3 length: 17
V gene: TRBV6-7
clone size: -
J gene: TRBJ2-1
D gene: TRBD2
CDR3 DNA: TGTGCCAGCAGTTGCCCCGGGGCGGGAGAATATGCCAATGAGCAGTTCTTC
CDR3 protein: CASSCPGAGEYANEQFF

CDR3 length: 12
V gene: TRBV5-6
clone size: -
J gene: TRBJ2-7
D gene: -
CDR3 DNA: TGTGCCAGCAGCTTGGTATCCCCGGAGCAGTACTTC
CDR3 protein: CASSLVSPEQYF

CDR3 length: 16
V gene: TRBV19
clone size: -
J gene: TRBJ1-3
D gene: -
CDR3 DNA: TGTGCCAGTAGTATCCTTCAGGCCCTTTCCGGAAACACCATATATTTT
CDR3 protein: CASSILQALSGNTIYF

CDR3 length: 16
V gene: TRBV27
clone size: -
J gene: TRBJ2-5
D gene: TRBD2
CDR3 DNA: TGTGCCAGCAGTTTTTGGGCGGGAGTGGGGAGAGAGACCCAGTACTTC
CDR3 protein: CASSFWAGVGRETQYF

CDR3 length: 12
V gene: TRBV5-8
clone size: -
J gene: TRBJ2-7
D gene: -
CDR3 DNA: TGTGCCAGCGGGGGACAAGCCTACGAGCAGTACTTC
CDR3 protein: CASGGQAYEQYF

CDR3 length: 15
V gene: TRBV11-3
clone size: -
J gene: TRBJ2-1
D gene: TRBD1
CDR3 DNA: TGTGCCAGCAGCCAGGGGGCCCCTTCCTACAATGAGCAGTTCTTC
CDR3 protein: CASSQGAPSYNEQFF

CDR3 length: 15
V gene: TRBV27
clone size: -
J gene: TRBJ2-2
D gene: -
CDR3 DNA: TGTGCCAGCAGTTTATCGTCAGGGGACACCGGGGAGCTGTTTTTT
CDR3 protein: CASSLSSGDTGELFF

CDR3 length: 15
V gene: TRBV30
clone size: -
J gene: TRBJ1-4
D gene: -
CDR3 DNA: TGTGCCTGGAGTGTTTGGACTCTAACTAATGAAAAACTGTTTTTT
CDR3 protein: CAWSVWTLTNEKLFF

CDR3 length: 16
V gene: TRBV27
clone size: -
J gene: TRBJ2-7
D gene: TRBD2
CDR3 DNA: TGTGCCAGCAGTCCCCTCGGGAGAGCGGGACTCCACGAGCAGTACTTC
CDR3 protein: CASSPLGRAGLHEQYF

CDR3 length: 16
V gene: TRBV5-1
clone size: -
J gene: TRBJ1-1
D gene: -
CDR3 DNA: TGCGCCAGCAGCTTGGGTTGGGGGGATGGGAACACTGAAGCTTTCTTT
CDR3 protein: CASSLGWGDGNTEAFF

CDR3 length: 15
V gene: TRBV27
clone size: -
J gene: TRBJ2-7
D gene: TRBD2
CDR3 DNA: TGTGCCAGCAGCTCGCTAGCGGGAGGGCGATACGAGCAGTACTTC
CDR3 protein: CASSSLAGGRYEQYF

CDR3 length: 13
V gene: TRBV25-1
clone size: -
J gene: TRBJ2-1
D gene: -
CDR3 DNA: TGTGCCAGCAGTGACTCCGGGAACAATGAGCAGTTCTTC
CDR3 protein: CASSDSGNNEQFF

CDR3 length: 16
V gene: TRBV19
clone size: -
J gene: TRBJ2-7
D gene: TRBD2
CDR3 DNA: TGTGCCAGTAGTATAGATAAGGGAGCGGGAAACTACGAGCAGTACTTC
CDR3 protein: CASSIDKGAGNYEQYF

CDR3 length: 16
V gene: TRBV28
clone size: -
J gene: TRBJ1-5
D gene: -
CDR3 DNA: TGTGCCAGCAGACCCACAGGGAGATATAGCAATCAGCCCCAGCATTTT
CDR3 protein: CASRPTGRYSNQPQHF

CDR3 length: 14
V gene: TRBV5-6
clone size: -
J gene: TRBJ2-1
D gene: TRBD2
CDR3 DNA: TGTGCCACCAAGCTTGGGAGGGTAGACAATGAGCAGTTCTTC
CDR3 protein: CATKLGRVDNEQFF

CDR3 length: 18
V gene: TRBV28
clone size: few
J gene: TRBJ2-1
D gene: TRBD2
CDR3 DNA: TGTGCCAGCACCGGTAGCGGGAGATTCTCGAGCTCCTACAATGAGCAGTTCTTC
CDR3 protein: CASTGSGRFSSSYNEQFF

CDR3 length: 14
V gene: TRBV30
clone size: -
J gene: TRBJ1-2
D gene: -
CDR3 DNA: TGTGCCTGGAGTACCGGGACATCAACCCATGGCTACACCTTC
CDR3 protein: CAWSTGTSTHGYTF

CDR3 length: 14
V gene: TRBV28
clone size: few
J gene: TRBJ2-7
D gene: TRBD1
CDR3 DNA: TGTGCCAGCCGAGGAACAGGGGACTCCTACGAGCAGTACTTC
CDR3 protein: CASRGTGDSYEQYF

CDR3 length: 15
V gene: TRBV30
clone size: -
J gene: TRBJ1-5
D gene: -
CDR3 DNA: TGTGCCTGGAGTGTACCCGGGGGAAGCAATCAGCCCCAGCATTTT
CDR3 protein: CAWSVPGGSNQPQHF

CDR3 length: 14
V gene: TRBV18
clone size: -
J gene: TRBJ2-1
D gene: TRBD1
CDR3 DNA: TGTGCCAGCTCACCCTCGGGACAGAACAATGAGCAGTTCTTC
CDR3 protein: CASSPSGQNNEQFF

CDR3 length: 16
V gene: TRBV19
clone size: few
J gene: TRBJ2-2
D gene: TRBD2
CDR3 DNA: TGTGCCAGTAGTTTCCTTAGCGGGAGGGCCTCCGGGGAGCTGTTTTTT
CDR3 protein: CASSFLSGRASGELFF

CDR3 length: 15
V gene: TRBV18
clone size: -
J gene: TRBJ2-1
D gene: -
CDR3 DNA: TGTGCCAGCTCACCGGGTCGGGGATCCTACAATGAGCAGTTCTTC
CDR3 protein: CASSPGRGSYNEQFF

CDR3 length: 12
V gene: TRBV5-4
clone size: -
J gene: TRBJ2-1
D gene: -
CDR3 DNA: TGTGCCGTACAGGGTTCCTACAATGAGCAGTTCTTC
CDR3 protein: CAVQGSYNEQFF

CDR3 length: 14
V gene: TRBV7-9
clone size: -
J gene: TRBJ2-3
D gene: TRBD2
CDR3 DNA: TGTGCCAGCAGCCAGAGCGGGGTCACAGATACGCAGTATTTT
CDR3 protein: CASSQSGVTDTQYF

CDR3 length: 14
V gene: TRBV6-1
clone size: -
J gene: TRBJ2-3
D gene: TRBD1
CDR3 DNA: TGTGCCAGCAGCGCTCGGACAGGGACAGATACGCAGTATTTT
CDR3 protein: CASSARTGTDTQYF

CDR3 length: 17
V gene: TRBV19
clone size: -
J gene: TRBJ2-1
D gene: TRBD2
CDR3 DNA: TGTGCCAGTAGTCAAGGGGGCGGGAGGGCCGACTACAATGAGCAGTTCTTC
CDR3 protein: CASSQGGGRADYNEQFF

CDR3 length: 15
V gene: TRBV7-9
clone size: -
J gene: TRBJ2-1
D gene: TRBD2
CDR3 DNA: TGTGCCACACAGAGCAGCGGGGCCCGAGGCAATGAGCAGTTCTTC
CDR3 protein: CATQSSGARGNEQFF

CDR3 length: 15
V gene: TRBV10-3
clone size: -
J gene: TRBJ1-1
D gene: -
CDR3 DNA: TGTGCCATCAGTGACCCAGCGACGGAGAACACTGAAGCTTTCTTT
CDR3 protein: CAISDPATENTEAFF

CDR3 length: 15
V gene: TRBV6-6
clone size: -
J gene: TRBJ2-1
D gene: TRBD1
CDR3 DNA: TGTGCCAGCAGTTTCAGACAGGGCTCCTACAATGAGCAGTTCTTC
CDR3 protein: CASSFRQGSYNEQFF

CDR3 length: 15
V gene: TRBV7-3
clone size: -
J gene: TRBJ2-3
D gene: TRBD1
CDR3 DNA: TGTGCCAGCAGCACCTCGGACAGGGGGACAGATACGCAGTATTTT
CDR3 protein: CASSTSDRGTDTQYF

CDR3 length: 16
V gene: TRBV9
clone size: -
J gene: TRBJ2-1
D gene: TRBD2
CDR3 DNA: TGTGCCAGCAGCGTTGGAGCGGGAGTGGGAAGGAATGAGCAGTTCTTC
CDR3 protein: CASSVGAGVGRNEQFF

CDR3 length: 18
V gene: TRBV30
clone size: -
J gene: TRBJ1-1
D gene: TRBD1
CDR3 DNA: TGTGCCTGGAGCCGCTCCGGGCCCGGGACAGCTTGGGACACTGAAGCTTTCTTT
CDR3 protein: CAWSRSGPGTAWDTEAFF

CDR3 length: 15
V gene: TRBV28
clone size: -
J gene: TRBJ1-2
D gene: -
CDR3 DNA: TGTGCCAGCAGTCCTGGGGGGGTACAGGAAGTAGGCTACACCTTC
CDR3 protein: CASSPGGVQEVGYTF

CDR3 length: 16
V gene: TRBV4-1
clone size: -
J gene: TRBJ2-7
D gene: -
CDR3 DNA: TGCGCCAGCAGCCAAGCCCCGGACAGAGGACTCTACGAGCAGTACTTC
CDR3 protein: CASSQAPDRGLYEQYF

CDR3 length: 15
V gene: TRBV2
clone size: -
J gene: TRBJ2-1
D gene: TRBD2
CDR3 DNA: TGTGCCAGCAACCCGCAGCTAGCGGGAGTGAGTGAGCAGTTCTTC
CDR3 protein: CASNPQLAGVSEQFF

CDR3 length: 16
V gene: TRBV1
clone size: -
J gene: TRBJ2-3
D gene: -
CDR3 DNA: TGCACCAGCACCCCCCGACTAGCGGGAAAAGAGGATACGCAGTATTTT
CDR3 protein: CTSTPRLAGKEDTQYF

CDR3 length: 17
V gene: TRBV7-8
clone size: -
J gene: TRBJ1-2
D gene: TRBD1
CDR3 DNA: TGTGCCAGCAGCTTAAGGGTCTCCGGGACAGGGGGTCAAGGCTACACCTTC
CDR3 protein: CASSLRVSGTGGQGYTF

CDR3 length: 16
V gene: TRBV7-9
clone size: few
J gene: TRBJ2-7
D gene: TRBD2
CDR3 DNA: TGTGCCAGCAGCTTAGCTGGGACTAGCGGGAGCTACGAGCAGTACTTC
CDR3 protein: CASSLAGTSGSYEQYF

CDR3 length: 15
V gene: TRBV19
clone size: -
J gene: TRBJ1-2
D gene: TRBD1
CDR3 DNA: TGTGCCAGTAGTATTGGGACAGGGGGCGCCTATGGCTACACCTTC
CDR3 protein: CASSIGTGGAYGYTF

CDR3 length: 13
V gene: TRBV6-5
clone size: -
J gene: TRBJ2-7
D gene: TRBD1
CDR3 DNA: TGTGCCAGCAGACCCGGACAGGGCCGAGAGCAGTACTTC
CDR3 protein: CASRPGQGREQYF